This is a list of T cell receptor beta chains from one sample in a study of blood T cell repertoires in COVID-19. The repertoire was sequenced with immunoSEQ multiplex PCR; TCRdb's copy has only in-frame clones and lacks some. In the table there are approximately 220,000 clones, about 87% of which are singletons. Sample: PBMCs or T cells enriched from blood (not recorded which). The origin of the receptors is a woman aged 25 to 39 who had recovered from COVID-19. The CDR3 runs from the conserved cysteine through the conserved F or W. Fields, in order: V gene, D gene, CDR3 protein. A D gene is named only where the DNA matches it firmly.

v_call: TRBV14
d_call: .
cdr3_aa: CASSPGRRGNYEQYF

v_call: TRBV11-2
d_call: .
cdr3_aa: CASSLAQGGLYGYTF

v_call: TRBV7-2
d_call: .
cdr3_aa: CASSLGGPGSDQPQHF

v_call: TRBV5-5
d_call: TRBD1
cdr3_aa: CASSLVQGASNEQFF

v_call: TRBV21-1
d_call: .
cdr3_aa: CASTKGCMGGLNTEAFF

v_call: TRBV13
d_call: TRBD1
cdr3_aa: CASSFHRTGGGEKLFF

v_call: TRBV7-2
d_call: .
cdr3_aa: CASSSLGSGSYEQYF

v_call: TRBV14
d_call: .
cdr3_aa: CASSQLGWNYNEQFF

v_call: TRBV18
d_call: .
cdr3_aa: CASSPTGTPYNEQFF

v_call: TRBV4-1
d_call: TRBD1
cdr3_aa: CASSQGTDEETQYF

v_call: TRBV5-4
d_call: .
cdr3_aa: CASRLTTGNTGELFF

v_call: TRBV9
d_call: TRBD1
cdr3_aa: CASSVEDRDYEQYF

v_call: TRBV7-6
d_call: .
cdr3_aa: CASNPKAGPTGELFF

v_call: TRBV12-3/TRBV12-4
d_call: .
cdr3_aa: CASSSTDRSKAFF

v_call: TRBV19
d_call: .
cdr3_aa: CASIRVSNQPQHF

v_call: TRBV18
d_call: .
cdr3_aa: CASSPPETASRLYF

v_call: TRBV7-2
d_call: .
cdr3_aa: CASSLGASFRNEQFF

v_call: TRBV18
d_call: .
cdr3_aa: CASSPPPPGPQYF

v_call: TRBV7-9
d_call: .
cdr3_aa: CASSVSSGGKNGYTF

v_call: TRBV4-3
d_call: TRBD1
cdr3_aa: CASSQDKDRGETQYF

v_call: TRBV7-2
d_call: TRBD1
cdr3_aa: CASSSYTRQGRGEKLFF

v_call: TRBV5-1
d_call: .
cdr3_aa: CASSLGQGGGELFF

v_call: TRBV11-1
d_call: TRBD1
cdr3_aa: CASRGQAGGYTF

v_call: TRBV18
d_call: .
cdr3_aa: CASSPQGGQPQHF

v_call: TRBV25-1
d_call: TRBD1
cdr3_aa: CASSEWGTGDDEKLFF

v_call: TRBV4-3
d_call: .
cdr3_aa: CASKPGEGPNYGYTF

v_call: TRBV6-5
d_call: .
cdr3_aa: CASRLNSNQPQHF

v_call: TRBV5-1
d_call: TRBD1
cdr3_aa: CASSRARDREEQQYF

v_call: TRBV11-2
d_call: TRBD1
cdr3_aa: CASSFFGQASQETQYF

v_call: TRBV6-1
d_call: .
cdr3_aa: CASSDRDTSYEQYF

v_call: TRBV5-5
d_call: .
cdr3_aa: CASSFQDNAHNEQFF

v_call: TRBV11-1
d_call: .
cdr3_aa: CASSSRRGGELFF

v_call: TRBV6-2/TRBV6-3
d_call: TRBD1
cdr3_aa: CASSSRPQGTMNTEAFF

v_call: TRBV7-2
d_call: TRBD2
cdr3_aa: CASSYQGGQETQYF

v_call: TRBV10-3
d_call: TRBD1
cdr3_aa: CAISESMQGADIQYF

v_call: TRBV9
d_call: .
cdr3_aa: CASRNRESYGYTF

v_call: TRBV12-3/TRBV12-4
d_call: TRBD1
cdr3_aa: CASSPGTAYGYTF

v_call: TRBV29-1
d_call: TRBD2
cdr3_aa: CSVEGLAGSTDTQYF

v_call: TRBV18
d_call: TRBD1
cdr3_aa: CASSRQGGNTEAFF

v_call: TRBV4-1
d_call: .
cdr3_aa: CASSPLPDQPQHF

v_call: TRBV23-1
d_call: TRBD1
cdr3_aa: CASSQSGQGLSSGNTIYF

v_call: TRBV6-2/TRBV6-3
d_call: .
cdr3_aa: CASSYSTGGVGNEQFF

v_call: TRBV3-1/TRBV3-2
d_call: .
cdr3_aa: CASSQGGLAFF

v_call: TRBV4-1
d_call: TRBD1
cdr3_aa: CASSLGPGQGGTEAFF

v_call: TRBV5-3
d_call: TRBD2
cdr3_aa: CARSPGLGAGGSTDTQYF

v_call: TRBV11-3
d_call: .
cdr3_aa: CASSLIQGTEAFF

v_call: TRBV19
d_call: .
cdr3_aa: CASSPPGGSYNSPLHF

v_call: TRBV18
d_call: TRBD1
cdr3_aa: CASSQRRDRPDYGYTF

v_call: TRBV2
d_call: .
cdr3_aa: CASSALARGETQYF

v_call: TRBV4-1
d_call: .
cdr3_aa: CASSPGRGRGYEQYF

v_call: TRBV7-2
d_call: TRBD1
cdr3_aa: CASKSPGQGNYGYTF

v_call: TRBV9
d_call: TRBD1
cdr3_aa: CASSPRQGSHEKLFF

v_call: TRBV7-8
d_call: .
cdr3_aa: CASSRTTPGSGANVLTF

v_call: TRBV7-7
d_call: TRBD2
cdr3_aa: CASSPGTSGQETQYF

v_call: TRBV9
d_call: .
cdr3_aa: CASSKRVNTEAFF